The 17 T cell receptor beta chains presented below share a single source sample, sequenced in a study of blood T cell repertoires in COVID-19. The table came from immunoSEQ multiplex PCR; TCRdb's copy has only in-frame clones and leaves some out. This table has roughly 260,000 clones, roughly nine tenths appearing once. Material: PBMCs or T cells enriched from blood (not recorded which). The source is a human donor in a cohort exposed to, infected with or recovered from COVID-19 (not recorded which). The donor label of this sample is uncertain.

The J gene is TRBJ2-1, the V gene TRBV9, with D unresolved. Trimming took 4 bases from V and 5 from J, leaving 13 bases between them. CDR1 and CDR2 (germline): SGDLS, YYNGEE. The CDR3 is made up of 14 amino acids. The CDR3 spells CASSMTPSHNEQFF. Written as DNA, the CDR3 is TGTGCCAGCAGCATGACCCCTAGTCACAATGAGCAGTTCTTC.

In its sample, this clone was seen once. The chain uses TRBV5-6 and TRBJ2-7; 12 bases align to TRBD1. Per germline, CDR1 SGHDT and CDR2 YYEEEE. The CDR3 has 14 amino acids. J lost 7 bases, V lost 4 bases, and 6 bases had no gene match. CDR3 region: CASSAGQGAREQYF. The CDR3 nucleotides are TGTGCCAGCAGCGCGGGACAGGGGGCTCGAGAGCAGTACTTC.

The V and J genes are TRBV11-2 and TRBJ2-1; 8 bases are shared with TRBD2. V gave up 2 bases and J gave up 5 bases; unmatched junction bases: 5. Germline lookup yields CDR1 SGHAT and CDR2 FQNNGV. There are 15 residues in the CDR3. Here the CDR3 reads CASSLRISGNNEQFF. CDR3 nucleotide sequence: TGTGCCAGCAGCTTACGAATTAGCGGGAACAATGAGCAGTTCTTC. Together with reference TRBV11-2 and TRBJ2-1, the CDR3 gives the full variable domain: EAGVAQSPRYKIIEKRQSVAFWCNPISGHATLYWYQQILGQGPKLLIQFQNNGVVDDSQLPKDRFSAERLKGVDSTLKIQPAKLEDSAVYLCASSLRISGNNEQFFGPGTRLTVL.

CDR3 sequence: CASSQGHQLAKNIQYF. CDR3 bases: TGTGCCAGCAGCCAGGGACATCAACTAGCCAAAAACATTCAGTACTTC. This chain links TRBV5-6 with TRBJ2-4, with a possible D match to TRBD1 (6 bases). V was trimmed by 4 bases and J by 0 bases, leaving 14 bases between them. The CDR3 totals 16 residues. From germline, CDR1 is SGHDT and CDR2 YYEEEE.

The rearrangement links TRBV5-4 to TRBJ2-5; 7 bases are a match to TRBD1. This CDR3 has 14 amino acids. J lost 4 bases, V lost 2 bases, and 5 bases had no gene match. From germline, CDR1 is SGHNT and CDR2 YYREEE (reference sequence). DNA of the CDR3: TGTGCCAGCAGCTTAGAACAGGGGAGAGAGACCCAGTACTTC. Translating gives CASSLEQGRETQYF.

The chain links TRBV27 to TRBJ1-4; D remains unclear. The V end was cut by 3 bases, the J end by 6 bases, with 8 bases between. The CDR3 length is 13 residues. CDR1 is MNHEY and CDR2 is SMNVEV in the germline V gene (reference sequence). The CDR3 is CASSLRAYEKLFF. The CDR3 DNA sequence: TGTGCCAGCAGTTTGCGGGCGTATGAAAAACTGTTTTTT. The full variable domain, with the rest looked up from reference TRBV27 and TRBJ1-4, is EAQVTQNPRYLITVTGKKLTVTCSQNMNHEYMSWYRQDPGLGLRQIYYSMNVEVTDKGDVPEGYKVSRKEKRNFPLILESPSPNQTSLYFCASSLRAYEKLFFGSGTQLSVL.

The chain combines TRBV7-2 with TRBJ2-7; D ambiguous. The CDR3 spans 13 residues. Per the germline V gene, CDR1 is SGHTA and CDR2 is FQGNSA. Trimming took 1 base from V and 6 from J, leaving 10 bases between them. The CDR3 reads CASSLGQAREQYF. CDR3 bases: TGTGCCAGCAGCTTAGGCCAGGCCCGCGAGCAGTACTTC. The variable domain in full, with the rest retrieved from reference TRBV7-2 and TRBJ2-7, is GAGVSQSPSNKVTEKGKDVELRCDPISGHTALYWYRQSLGQGLEFLIYFQGNSAPDKSGLPSDRFSAERTGGSVSTLTIQRTQQEDSAVYLCASSLGQAREQYFGPGTRLTVT.

This clone was seen once. The J gene is TRBJ1-6, the V gene TRBV6-5; tentative D call: TRBD1 (5 bases). The CDR3 length is 15 residues. Trimming took 5 bases from V and 8 from J, leaving 16 bases between them. Germline CDR1 MNHEY, CDR2 SVGAGI. The CDR3 coding sequence is TGTGCCAGCAGTCTGATGGGGGAGGTCGATTCACCCCTCCACTTT. Its protein product is CASSLMGEVDSPLHF.

The rearrangement joins TRBV7-3 to TRBJ2-3; the D is unclear. CDR1 is SGHTA, CDR2 FQGTGA, per germline. This CDR3 contains 15 residues. The V and J ends lost 1 base and 6 bases respectively, with 14 bases between them. DNA for the CDR3: TGTGCCAGCAGCTTAAGTGGCAGGTCCTGGGATACGCAGTATTTT. It encodes CASSLSGRSWDTQYF.

The genes are TRBV9 and TRBJ2-1, with 9 bases identical to TRBD2. CDR3 length: 15 amino acids. V lost 4 bases, J lost 2 bases, and 4 bases stayed unmatched. Per the germline V gene, CDR1 is SGDLS and CDR2 is YYNGEE. DNA for the CDR3: TGTGCCAGCAGCTTTAGCGGGGGCCCCTACAATGAGCAGTTCTTC. Its translation is CASSFSGGPYNEQFF.

This clone has just one count. The rearrangement links TRBV14 to TRBJ2-1; 11 nucleotides match TRBD2. V dropped 1 base and J dropped 2; count of bases not matched to a gene: 4. The germline gives CDR1 SGHDN, CDR2 FVKESK. The CDR3 is 17 residues long. Here the CDR3 reads CASSQGLLAGAYNEQFF. As DNA, the CDR3 is TGTGCCAGCAGCCAAGGGCTACTAGCGGGGGCCTACAATGAGCAGTTCTTC.

The rearrangement uses TRBV7-9 and TRBJ1-4, with D perhaps TRBD1 (5 bases). V was trimmed by 3 bases and J by 7 bases, leaving 18 bases between them. This CDR3 comprises 16 residues. Germline V gives CDR1 SEHNR, CDR2 FQNEAQ (reference sequence). The CDR3 is CASSFGTSGGGEKLFF. The DNA for the CDR3 is TGTGCCAGCAGCTTCGGGACCTCGGGCGGGGGTGAAAAACTGTTTTTT.

The rearrangement uses TRBV7-8 and TRBJ2-2; D is uncertain. Trimming removed 1 base at V and 8 bases at J, with 8 bases between. Germline V gene lookup returns CDR1 SGHVS and CDR2 FQNEAQ. The CDR3 extends over 13 amino acids. This CDR3 reads CASSLGSRGELFF. In DNA, the CDR3 is TGTGCCAGCAGCTTAGGCTCCCGGGGGGAGCTGTTTTTT.

The chain uses TRBV5-6 and TRBJ1-5; 7 positions agree with TRBD1. After removal of 2 bases from V and 2 bases from J, the junction contained 13 bases not matched to a gene. CDR1 is SGHDT, CDR2 YYEEEE, per germline. The CDR3 length is 18 residues. The CDR3 DNA reads TGTGCCAGCAGCTTCTCGACAGGGAAGGTAAGGGGCAATCAGCCCCAGCATTTT. Amino acid sequence: CASSFSTGKVRGNQPQHF.

The chain combines TRBV19 with TRBJ1-2; D perhaps matches TRBD1 (5 bases). CDR1 and CDR2 (germline): LNHDA, SQIVND (reference sequence). V lost 8 bases to trimming and J lost 5 bases, with 21 bases between them. The CDR3 covers 15 residues. CDR3 DNA sequence: TGTGCCAGTCAAGTACGTGGTCAGGGAGGGTATGGCTACACCTTC. It encodes CASQVRGQGGYGYTF.

The chain is built from TRBV23-1 and TRBJ1-2, with 9 positions matching TRBD1. TRBV23-1 is assigned to the ORF class and has an uncertain function. The CDR3 length is 20 residues. With 7 bases clipped from V and 7 bases from J, the junction kept 28 bases outside the gene matches. The CDR3 DNA reads as TGCGCCAGCACCCTTCCGTCGGGAGCTCAAGACAGGGGGGTAGAGGTTGGCTACACCTTC. The encoded protein is CASTLPSGAQDRGVEVGYTF.

This rearrangement joins TRBV30 to TRBJ2-1, with 9 bases lining up with TRBD2. CDR1 and CDR2 from the germline V gene are GTSNPN and SVGIG (reference sequence). Trimming at V came to 7 bases and at J to 9 bases, leaving 13 bases not matched to a gene. CDR3 length: 14 residues. The CDR3 DNA is TGTGCCTTCTCTAGCGGGGCCACCCACAGTGAGCAGTTCTTC. Protein sequence: CAFSSGATHSEQFF.